The clone carrying this T cell receptor beta chain was picked up many times. The V end was cut by 8 bases, the J end by 0 bases, with 10 bases between. The CDR3 is 13 amino acids. The V gene's germline CDR1 is SGHTA and CDR2 FQGNSA. These data originate in a study of human T cells and chemical hapten exposure. This sample's time point: healthy volunteer bleed at 6 weeks. Total RNA came from unfractionated whole blood. TCRdb independently ran MiXCR on the RACE reads; one entry per CDR3 protein. The table lists 35,000 to 50,000 distinct CDR3 sequences, 3% to 4% of them singletons. Sequencing was done on a sample of whole blood. This sequence joins TRBV7-2 and TRBJ2-5; the D gene is possibly TRBD2 (6 bases). This clonotype originated in a human donor in good health. Some clones in this sample may be carry-over from other donors' samples. CDR3 protein: CASSRGYQETQYF. The CDR3, as DNA: TGTGCCAGCTCGCGGGGATACCAAGAGACCCAGTACTTC.